This TCR beta chain was identified during a study of T cell responses to AZD1222 COVID-19 vaccine (dated by TCRdb to the early 2020s). Background on the whole study: Because spike-specific TCR depth and breadth did not differ between the two schedules, AZD1222 recipients who got a second dose at roughly 4 weeks were pooled with those who got a second dose at roughly 12 weeks. TCR sequencing covered 233 trial participants: 200 to 210 given two doses of AZD1222 and 26 given two doses of MenACWY control vaccine. Trial participants were enrolled into age subgroups of 18-55, 56-69 and 70-plus years, which contained around 140, 26 and 57 TCR-sequenced participants, respectively.

Regarding this clone: What this receptor recognizes is not known. Per-base qualities were not stored, and no clone one base away is much larger.

The CDR3 regions of human TCRbeta chains were subjected to immunosequencing. Turning to the authors' computational methods: Repertoire TCRs were checked for matches against a reference library of SARS-CoV-2-specific TCRs that had been generated using the MIRA antigen-specificity platform. Breadth meant the fraction of unique TCRs that were SARS-CoV-2-associated, whereas depth meant the fraction of total T cells that were SARS-CoV-2-associated. Using the MIRA data, every spike-specific TCR was mapped to the spike region that the TCR reacted to and assigned to either a CD4 or a CD8 class. Log10-transformed breadth and depth values were compared by one-way ANOVA with Sidak's multiple comparisons tests. This immuneACCESS table, as held by TCRdb, lists in-frame sequences with V and J called but not all clones. Of the missing ones, under half trace to an unresolved V gene in checked studies; the others have no known cause. V and J calls and clone size follow that table, whereas D and trimming were derived from the DNA. A total of around 120,000 clones appear in this sample, approximately 83% of them only once. Approximately 1.6% of the sample comes from the top ten.

The intended sense of this specimen's time point label: baseline before first vaccination. Vaccinee samples came from UK trials COV001 and COV002, including a single-blind randomized controlled phase 2/3 trial of AZD1222 (ChAdOx1 nCoV-19) in healthy adults. For TCRbeta chain sequencing, PBMC samples were collected from trial participants at day 0 and at day 28 after the second dose. The CDR3 sequence holds 15 residues, the cysteine and phenylalanine included. The only DNA kept is the CDR3, 45 bases in frame from the first base. The V end gives up 3 bases and the J end 5 bases, leaving 5 bases in the junction not matched to a gene. Taken from the germline V gene (reference sequence), the CDR1 and CDR2 loops are SEHNR and FQNEAQ. Results and caveats for the whole study, not just this receptor: Participants were mostly white British, with more females than males. The authors suggested clonal diversity may have been underestimated. Spike-specific TCR breadth and depth rose significantly after two AZD1222 doses compared with day 0 and with MenACWY recipients. Nearly half of unique spike-specific TCRs reportedly recognized epitopes outside regions mutated in the B.1.351 and B.1.1.7 variants. Because no samples from the day 14 peak response were available, repertoires could be characterized only after the peak T cell response. Conclusions about previously exposed vaccinees are limited, since just six or seven AZD1222 recipients were seropositive for SARS-CoV-2 at baseline. In the small 56-69-year group, the increase in depth fell short of significance, most likely because of low power. The vaccine-associated CD4 TCRs covered the entire spike protein, and the dominant responses fell in regions 160-218 and 743-854.

The rearranged segments are TRBV7-9 and TRBJ2-2; 8 bases in between match TRBD1. The sequence was obtained from an adult in good health. Sequenced material: peripheral blood, taken on day 0 of AZD1222 vaccination. Here is the DNA: TGTGCCAGCAGCTTTTTCAGGGGGCAAACCGGGGAGCTGTTTTTT. Translated, it gives CASSFFRGQTGELFF.